The T cell receptor beta chain described here comes from a study of PD-L1 blockade in urothelial cancer. Whole-study context: Blood samples contained a median about 150,000 T cells. Study-wide points: Blood TCR clonality below the median before treatment was a predictor of better survival.

TCRdb's copy holds only in-frame clones and misses some; the assay was immunoSEQ multiplex PCR. Altogether some 24,000 clones are present, roughly 84% being singletons, with the ten largest covering roughly a tenth. With respect to this clone: Its antigen remains unknown.

The CDR3 sequence is 16 residues long. V was pared by 2 bases and J by 7 bases, with 17 bases between. Germline V lookup: CDR1 MGHRA, CDR2 YSYEKL. The sequences come from PBMCs, collected around atezolizumab (anti-PD-L1) treatment. The origin of this receptor is a man aged 70-80 years with urothelial cancer. The rearrangement links TRBV4-1 to TRBJ1-4, with D possibly TRBD1 on 5 matching bases. The CDR3 is CASSQPTGGRREKLFF. CDR3 DNA sequence: TGCGCCAGCAGCCAACCGACGGGGGGTAGGCGTGAAAAACTGTTTTTT.